The clone carrying this T cell receptor (beta chain) was recorded a few times. Its antigen is undetermined. The data derive from a study of cytomegalovirus exposure and HLA in healthy donors. In the study overall: Tens of millions of unique TCRs from HLA-typed donors were held in an early release of data. Among some 400 genotyped donors, around 80% fell in the Caucasian-associated ancestry cluster. General observations from the study: In an earlier analysis, productive rearrangement rates for most beta V segments clustered near 87% or 30%.

This CDR3 contains 15 residues. V was pared by 3 bases and J by 5 bases, with 18 bases between. Looked up from germline, CDR1 is SGHRS and CDR2 is YFSETQ. PCR employed 60 Vbeta and 13 Jbeta primers. Measured with immunoSEQ multiplex PCR; TCRdb has only the in-frame clones, and not every one. The table includes about 130,000 clones, about 84% detected once. The receptor's source is a man aged 35-49 years in good health and CMV-seronegative. Sequenced material: PBMCs. The chain is built from TRBV5-1 and TRBJ2-7; D is perhaps TRBD2 (6 bases). CDR3: CASSSLWGVYNEQYF. The CDR3 DNA reads TGCGCCAGCAGCTCCCTGTGGGGGGTCTATAACGAGCAGTACTTC.